What follows describes a single TCR beta chain. The antigen this receptor binds is unknown. Base quality data are lacking; no much larger clone is found one base away. The sample's treatment or condition label, in plain terms: around 19 received Ad26.COV2.S at low or high dose, single or two shots; several received placebo; per-sample allocation not given. For vaccine and placebo recipients, repertoires were sequenced using samples collected on day 63 after the first injection. Between 29 July and 7 August 2020, Cohort 1b enrolled approximately 26 adults aged 18-55 years at one site in Boston, USA. Ad26.COV2.S was a replication-incompetent adenovirus type 26 vector expressing a prefusion-stabilized SARS-CoV-2 spike protein from the original Wuhan strain. From the germline V gene, CDR1 is SGDLS and CDR2 is YYNGEE. Between the V and J ends, shortened by 0 bases and 0 bases respectively, the junction contains 14 bases. The cysteine opens and the phenylalanine closes a CDR3 of 17 amino acids. The only DNA kept is the CDR3, 51 bases in frame from the first base.

The immunoSEQ Assay was the method used to sequence TCRbeta CDR3 regions. After extraction, genomic DNA underwent amplification by bias-controlled multiplex PCR, followed by high-throughput sequencing. The published analysis was carried out like this. To quantify the absolute abundance of every unique TCRbeta CDR3 region, sequences were collapsed and filtered. Usable DNA was measured by amplifying reference genes present in all nucleated cells, and TCRbeta template counts were normalized to that usable DNA to estimate T cell fraction. Repertoire TCRs were annotated as SARS-CoV-2-specific when V gene, CDR3 amino acid sequence and J gene were exactly matched to a known reactive TCR set. The reference SARS-CoV-2 TCR set was obtained from MIRA and was filtered for enrichment in COVID-19-positive ImmuneCODE repertoires, whereby public or cross-reactive TCRs were removed. Drawing on the MIRA antigens, annotated TCRs were analysed further at the level of specific ORF or position within ORF. Breadth was defined as the number of annotated unique rearrangements divided by the total number of unique productive rearrangements, and depth was defined as the summed frequency of the annotated unique rearrangements. TCR breadth was compared between groups using two-sided Wilcoxon rank-sum tests. The table comes from immuneACCESS by way of TCRdb, which keeps in-frame sequences with V and J called. Part of the clones is missing from these tables; in studies checked, under half for an unresolved V gene and the rest for unknown reasons. V, J and clone size are taken as reported in that table, and D and trimming were inferred from the DNA itself. Here the sample has over 300,000 clones; 83% occur a single time. The top ten constitute about 7.4% of the sample.

The data are from a study of Ad26.COV2.S vaccination and SARS-CoV-2 variants (dated by TCRdb to the early 2020s). Some background on the complete study: Donors in the vaccine arm were drawn from COV1001, a multicentre, randomized, double-blind, placebo-controlled phase I-IIa trial testing Ad26.COV2.S in healthy adults. Ad26.COV2.S was administered intramuscularly at a dose of 5x10^10 or 1x10^11 viral particles, either as one shot or as two shots given 56 days apart. TCRbeta repertoire sequencing served as the tool for gauging how specific and how broad the SARS-CoV-2-reactive T cell receptors were following Ad26.COV2.S vaccination. The TCR-sequenced set comprised approximately 30 samples: about 19 Ad26.COV2.S vaccine recipients, 5 placebo recipients and 8 SARS-CoV-2 convalescent individuals. Trial participants were randomized into five groups of five: low-dose or high-dose Ad26.COV2.S given once or twice, or placebo on both occasions. Investigators remained blinded to trial group allocation during experiments and outcome assessment.

Paper-wide results and their limitations: Substantial breadth of spike-specific CD8+ and CD4+ T cell responses was reported after vaccination. Comparable non-spike TCR breadth was observed between vaccine and placebo recipients, consistent with only spike being contained in the vaccine. Compared with placebo recipients, Ad26.COV2.S recipients showed higher spike-specific TCR breadth (P = 0.0014). The study was not powered for comparison of responses between vaccine doses or regimens. The authors noted that total T cell responses may have been underestimated by the TCR breadth and depth analyses.

This receptor was obtained from a person aged 18-60 years who received the Ad26.COV2.S COVID-19 vaccine or a placebo. The V and J genes are TRBV9 and TRBJ2-3, and perhaps TRBD1 as D gene, on 5 matching bases. The sample consisted of peripheral blood, taken in a trial of Ad26.COV2.S vaccine versus placebo. Here is the DNA: TGTGCCAGCAGCGTAGATCCAGGGCCGGTTAGCACAGATACGCAGTATTTT. The encoded protein is CASSVDPGPVSTDTQYF.